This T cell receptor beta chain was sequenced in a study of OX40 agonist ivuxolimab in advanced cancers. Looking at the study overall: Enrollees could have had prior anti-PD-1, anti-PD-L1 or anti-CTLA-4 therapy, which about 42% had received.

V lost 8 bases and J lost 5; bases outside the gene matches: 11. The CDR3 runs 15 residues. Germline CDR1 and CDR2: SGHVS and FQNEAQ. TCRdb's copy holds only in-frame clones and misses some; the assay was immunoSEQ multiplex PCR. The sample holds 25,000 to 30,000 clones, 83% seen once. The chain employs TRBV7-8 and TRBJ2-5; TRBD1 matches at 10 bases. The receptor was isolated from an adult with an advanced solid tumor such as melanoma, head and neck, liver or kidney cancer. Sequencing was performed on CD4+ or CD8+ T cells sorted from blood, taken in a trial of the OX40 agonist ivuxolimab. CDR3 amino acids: CASGTDRGFVETQYF. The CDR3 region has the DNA TGTGCCAGCGGGACGGACAGGGGGTTTGTGGAGACCCAGTACTTC. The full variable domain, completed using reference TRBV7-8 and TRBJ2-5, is GAGVSQSPRYKVAKRGQDVALRCDPISGHVSLFWYQQALGQGPEFLTYFQNEAQLDKSGLPSDRFFAERPEGSVSTLKIQRTQQEDSAVYLCASGTDRGFVETQYFGPGTRLLVL.